Listed here are 13 T cell receptor beta chains from one sample, sequenced in a study of T-cell reconstitution after alpha-beta-depleted transplantation in children. Using unique molecular identifiers, the investigators prepared the TCRbeta library. TCRdb redid the calling of the PCR reads with MiXCR, one entry per CDR3 protein. This sample has hundreds of thousands of distinct CDR3 sequences; under 15% occur once, and the top ten carry under 7%. Sequenced here: PBMCs from the stem cell graft donor, sampled from the stem cell graft. The receptors were sampled from a human donor who donated a stem cell graft to a child with combined immunodeficiency.

The chain carries TRBV27 and TRBJ2-7, with 8 positions matching TRBD1. The trim removed 4 bases at V and 0 bases at J, leaving 17 bases unmatched. The CDR3 is made up of 19 amino acids. The germline V gene encodes CDR1 MNHEY and CDR2 SMNVEV (reference sequence). The CDR3 region is CASSYYPPRTGRPSYEQYF. The CDR3 DNA reads as TGTGCCAGCAGTTACTACCCGCCTCGGACAGGGAGGCCCTCCTACGAGCAGTACTTC.

In its sample, this clonotype was seen a few times. This sequence joins TRBV5-6 and TRBJ2-7, with D perhaps matching TRBD2 (6 bases). Trimming stripped 3 bases from V and 2 bases from J, with 15 bases between. The germline CDR1 and CDR2 sequences are SGHDT and YYEEEE. CDR3 length: 15 residues. The CDR3 loop is CASSSAGTSTYEQYF. CDR3 DNA sequence: TGTGCCAGCAGCTCCGCCGGGACTTCTACCTACGAGCAGTACTTC.

This clonotype showed up just a few times. This sequence joins TRBV20-1 and TRBJ1-2; a weak D match, TRBD1 (5 bases). Trimming stripped 1 base from V and 8 bases from J, with 17 bases between. The germline CDR1 and CDR2 sequences are DFQATT and SNEGSKA (reference sequence). The CDR3 length is 14 residues. CDR3 sequence reads: CSARGGGGEWGYTF. For the CDR3, the DNA is TGCAGTGCTAGAGGCGGGGGAGGCGAGTGGGGCTACACCTTC.

V usage is TRBV12-3 or TRBV12-4 and J usage is TRBJ2-7; D uncertain. V lost 5 bases and J 3 bases, leaving 11 bases between the germline ends. This CDR3 is built from 13 residues. The CDR3 region is CASSAGPFYEQYF. The DNA for the CDR3 is TGTGCCAGCAGTGCCGGCCCCTTCTACGAGCAGTACTTC.

This clonotype was seen only a few times. The chain combines TRBV10-3 with TRBJ2-7; TRBD1 matches 8 bases. The germline V gene has CDR1 ENHRY and CDR2 SYGVKD. With 11 bases clipped from V and 0 bases from J, the junction kept 9 bases outside the gene matches. This CDR3 region has 14 residues. The CDR3, as DNA: TGTGCCGCCCATCCCGGGACAGGCTCCTACGAGCAGTACTTC. This encodes CAAHPGTGSYEQYF.

The chain's CDR3 is CAWGKRLQETQYF. CDR3 coding DNA: TGTGCCTGGGGCAAGAGACTCCAAGAGACCCAGTACTTC. V is TRBV30 and J is TRBJ2-5; D call uncertain. There are 13 residues in the CDR3. Germline CDR1 is GTSNPN and CDR2 is SVGIG (reference sequence). V lost 5 bases to trimming and J lost 1 base, with 11 bases between them.

The table lists this clonotype with many counts. The rearrangement uses TRBV29-1 and TRBJ2-1; D not certain. Germline V gene lookup returns CDR1 SQVTM and CDR2 ANQGSEA. There are 14 residues in the CDR3. V was trimmed by 1 base and J by 0 bases, leaving 7 bases between them. In DNA, the CDR3 is TGCAGCGTTGAAGGGCAGAGCTCCTACAATGAGCAGTTCTTC. Translated: CSVEGQSSYNEQFF.

This chain connects TRBV12-3 or TRBV12-4 to TRBJ2-3, with TRBD2 identical over 8 bases. V lost 6 bases, J lost 8 bases, and 10 bases stayed unmatched. The CDR3 covers 14 residues. CDR3 loop: CASSRGLASSTQYF. The DNA of the CDR3 is TGTGCCAGCAGCCGTGGACTAGCCTCAAGTACGCAGTATTTT.

This clonotype was seen more than once but under ten times. The chain couples TRBV7-2 to TRBJ2-3; a weak D match, TRBD2 (6 bases). Germline V gene data show CDR1 as SGHTA and CDR2 as FQGNSA. Trimming left V 5 bases short and J 3 bases short, with 18 bases between. The CDR3 is 16 residues long. CDR3 in DNA: TGTGCCAGCAGCGCAGAAACGGGGCTAGCGACAGATACGCAGTATTTT. Residues: CASSAETGLATDTQYF.

This clonotype has a handful of counts. The chain recombines TRBV7-6 with TRBJ1-4; D unresolved. Per germline, CDR1 SGHVS and CDR2 FNYEAQ. Trimming left V 5 bases short and J 4 bases short, with 20 bases between. CDR3 length equals 17 residues. The CDR3 sequence is CASSKNGNWQNNEKLFF. CDR3 DNA: TGTGCCAGCAGCAAAAACGGTAACTGGCAGAATAATGAAAAACTGTTTTTT.

The V call is TRBV7-2, the J call TRBJ2-7; D is possibly TRBD1 (6 bases). The length of the CDR3 is 15 residues. Germline lookup yields CDR1 SGHTA and CDR2 FQGNSA. Trimming left V 5 bases short and J 0 bases short, with 14 bases between. The CDR3 nucleotides read TGTGCCAGCAGCGAACGACAGGCCACCTCCTACGAGCAGTACTTC. It yields the protein CASSERQATSYEQYF.

This clonotype was recorded at least ten times. The chain recombines TRBV6-1 with TRBJ2-1, with 8 nucleotides matching TRBD2. V was clipped by 4 bases and J by 6 bases; unmatched bases: 8. The CDR3 covers 15 residues. Germline V gene data show CDR1 as MNHNS and CDR2 as SASEGT. The CDR3 DNA sequence: TGTGCCAGCAGTGTTTTTTCCGGGAGGGGCAATGAGCAGTTCTTC. This codes for CASSVFSGRGNEQFF.

This clonotype was seen only a few times. The CDR3 bases are TGCGCCAGCAGCTTGGAAGTTCTACTAGCGGGTTACAATGAGCAGTTCTTC. It codes for CASSLEVLLAGYNEQFF. V usage is TRBV5-1 and J usage is TRBJ2-1; 9 positions agree with TRBD2. CDR1 and CDR2 (germline): SGHRS, YFSETQ. This CDR3 spans 17 amino acids. Trimming took 0 bases from V and 4 from J; bases not matched to a gene: 8.